This section outlines one TCR beta chain sequence together with its context. The data originate from a study of T cells after yellow fever vaccination. The CDR3 spans 11 residues. Germline CDR1 reads SQVTM; CDR2 reads ANQGSEA. V lost 2 bases to trimming and J lost 12 bases, with 11 bases between them. TCRdb reanalysed the 5' RACE reads using MiXCR and keeps one entry per CDR3 protein. This table has about 210,000 distinct CDR3 sequences, roughly 6.3% appearing once. The V gene is TRBV29-1, the J gene TRBJ2-1; weak D call: TRBD1 (5 bases). The input for sequencing was CD4+ T cells sorted from PBMCs, taken on the day of the yellow fever booster vaccination. This receptor was taken from a man aged 30-40 years who received the YFV17D yellow fever vaccine. The DNA for the CDR3 is TGCAGCGTTGAATTTTTTCAGGGGCAGTTCTTC. It yields the protein CSVEFFQGQFF.